This note documents a single TCR beta chain sequence. The entry originates in a study of blood T cell repertoires in COVID-19. The method was immunoSEQ multiplex PCR; TCRdb's version includes in-frame clones alone and lacks a portion of them. The sample holds 200,000 to 250,000 clones, around nine tenths seen once. Germline assignment: CDR1 SGHRS and CDR2 YFSETQ. The CDR3 spans 12 residues. Trimming took 4 bases from V and 10 from J, leaving 14 bases between them. Sequenced sample: PBMCs or T cells enriched from blood (not recorded which). The chain combines TRBV5-1 with TRBJ2-5, with D possibly being TRBD2 (5 bases). The TCR sequence derives from a woman aged 18-29 years who had recovered from COVID-19. CDR3 amino acids: CASSLTPRDQYF. CDR3 nucleotide sequence: TGCGCCAGCAGCCTCACACCACGGGACCAGTACTTC.